This record covers a single T cell receptor beta chain. Its matching antigen is unknown. This sample stems from a study of beta chain features in type 1 diabetes. Expressed TCRB transcripts were sequenced, since all the RNA that had been isolated was reverse transcribed. Here immunoSEQ multiplex PCR was the method, and the copy in TCRdb shows in-frame clones only, minus some. The sample holds about 170,000 clones, approximately 7.9% seen once. Study results and caveats: TCRB CDR3 length was moderately but significantly reduced in all four CD4+ subsets of Type 1 diabetes patients.

V was trimmed by 5 bases and J by 4 bases, leaving 14 bases between them. This CDR3 has 14 residues. Germline CDR1 is KGHSH and CDR2 is LQKENI. This rearrangement joins TRBV18 to TRBJ2-5; a possible D gene is TRBD2 (6 bases). This sequence originates from a man younger than 30 with type 1 diabetes. The sequenced sample consisted of central memory CD4+ T cells from blood. The CDR3 DNA sequence: TGTGCCAGCTCATTTCTCGGCGGGGCAGAGACCCAGTACTTC. It encodes CASSFLGGAETQYF.